This passage covers 8 T cell receptor beta chains from one sample sequenced in a study of cytomegalovirus exposure and HLA in healthy donors (TCRdb year 2017). Library preparation used the immunoSEQ multiplex PCR assay. For the multiplex PCR, a mixture combining 60 forward primers for TCR Vbeta segments and 13 reverse primers for TCR Jbeta segments was used. The clones in this table, taken by TCRdb from immuneACCESS, are in-frame only. Not every clone is retained; where verified, under half of the shortfall comes from an unresolved V gene, and the cause of the rest is unknown. The sample records more than 110,000 clones, roughly 79% of which are singletons. Approximately 1.5% of the sample is taken by the ten largest. The sample taken for sequencing was PBMCs. The receptor set was obtained from a man younger than 40 in good health and CMV-seropositive.

In DNA form, the CDR3 reads TGTGCCAGCAGTGAATCGCTTTGGGGACTTAGGGACACTGAAGCTTTCTTT. Translated, it gives CASSESLWGLRDTEAFF. The chain combines TRBV6-1 with TRBJ1-1, with D tentatively TRBD1 (5 bases). The CDR3 has 17 amino acids. In germline, CDR1 is MNHNS, CDR2 SASEGT. Trimming cost V 2 bases and J 3 bases, with 19 bases left between them.

J is TRBJ2-1 and V is TRBV21-1; the table's TRBD2 call for D was not verified on the DNA. TRBV21-1 is an annotated pseudogene. The CDR3 is 16 residues long. Written as DNA, the CDR3 is TGTGCCAGCAGCAAAGGGCCCAGCGGGACCTACAATGAGCAGTTCTTC. Its translation: CASSKGPSGTYNEQFF.

The genes are TRBV19 and TRBJ2-7; D is possibly TRBD2 (5 bases). V was shortened by 5 bases and J by 1 base, with 9 bases between the two germline ends. CDR1 LNHDA and CDR2 SQIVND come from the germline V gene (reference sequence). This CDR3 contains 13 residues. CDR3: CASSPGLSYEQYF. In nucleotides, the CDR3 is TGTGCCAGTAGTCCAGGACTTTCCTACGAGCAGTACTTC.

The rearrangement links TRBV13 to TRBJ1-1, with a tentative D call TRBD1 (6 bases). The CDR3 runs 14 residues. V was cut by 3 bases and J by 4 bases, with 12 bases left in between. The germline gives CDR1 PRHDT, CDR2 FYEKMQ (reference sequence). CDR3 loop: CASSLGRGSTEAFF. The CDR3 DNA reads TGTGCCAGCAGCTTGGGCAGGGGTTCCACTGAAGCTTTCTTT.

The V and J genes are TRBV5-5 and TRBJ2-4, with 11 bases that match TRBD1. The CDR3 contains 14 residues. Germline CDR1 is SGHKS and CDR2 is YYEKEE (reference sequence). Trimming at V came to 3 bases and at J to 8 bases, leaving 4 bases not matched to a gene. The CDR3 loop is CASSWGTGGDIQYF. In nucleotides, the CDR3 is TGTGCCAGCAGCTGGGGGACAGGGGGGGACATTCAGTACTTC.

V usage is TRBV19 and J usage is TRBJ2-1; 11 bases align to TRBD2. The V gene end was trimmed by 6 bases and the J gene end by 6 bases; junction bases not matched to a gene: 7. Germline V gives CDR1 LNHDA, CDR2 SQIVND (reference sequence). This CDR3 comprises 15 residues. The chain's CDR3 is CASSVGLAGGNEQFF. As DNA, the CDR3 is TGTGCCAGTAGCGTTGGCCTAGCGGGGGGCAATGAGCAGTTCTTC.

This chain joins TRBV28 and TRBJ2-5; TRBD2 matches 11 bases. The CDR3 has 19 residues. The V gene end was trimmed by 3 bases and the J gene end by 3 bases; junction bases not matched to a gene: 15. CDR1 is MDHEN and CDR2 is SYDVKM in the germline V gene. CDR3 sequence (DNA): TGTGCCAGCAGTTTCCGGGAGGGATTAGCGGGAGGGCCCAAAGAGACCCAGTACTTC. It is translated as CASSFREGLAGGPKETQYF. Looking up the rest from reference TRBV28 and TRBJ2-5 gives the full variable domain: DVKVTQSSRYLVKRTGEKVFLECVQDMDHENMFWYRQDPGLGLRLIYFSYDVKMKEKGDIPEGYSVSREKKERFSLILESASTNQTSMYLCASSFREGLAGGPKETQYFGPGTRLLVL.

The chain has TRBV6-1 and TRBJ2-5; D is uncertain. The germline V gene has CDR1 MNHNS and CDR2 SASEGT. Between the trimmed V and J ends, which lost 2 bases and 2 bases, there was a span of 9 bases. This CDR3 has 14 residues. The CDR3 nucleotides read TGTGCCAGCAGTGAATCGAGACAACAAGAGACCCAGTACTTC. Protein product: CASSESRQQETQYF.